The 13 T cell receptor beta chains presented below share a single source sample, sequenced in a study of blood T cell repertoires in COVID-19. The assay was immunoSEQ multiplex PCR, and TCRdb's table has in-frame clones only and misses some. The table shows fewer than 400,000 clones, with more than 90% occurring only once. The sample comprised PBMCs or T cells enriched from blood (not recorded which). These receptors were obtained from a woman aged 25-40 years who had recovered from COVID-19.

The chain combines TRBV6-4 with TRBJ2-1; 12 nucleotides line up with TRBD2. The V gene end was trimmed by 6 bases and the J gene end by 8 bases; junction bases not matched to a gene: 8. The CDR3 totals 15 residues. Germline V gene data show CDR1 as MRHNA and CDR2 as SNTAGT. In DNA, the CDR3 is TGTGCCAGCAGCGGTCTAGCGGGGGGGATGGATGAGCAGTTCTTC. This translates into CASSGLAGGMDEQFF.

The chain links TRBV27 to TRBJ1-4, with TRBD1 matching 8 bases. The trim removed 5 bases at V and 0 bases at J, leaving 5 bases unmatched. The CDR3 is 16 amino acids. Germline-derived CDR1 and CDR2 are MNHEY and SMNVEV (reference sequence). DNA for the CDR3: TGTGCCAGCAGTCTTGGGACAGGTGCAACTAATGAAAAACTGTTTTTT. Amino acid sequence: CASSLGTGATNEKLFF.

V is TRBV6-5 and J is TRBJ1-3; possible D gene TRBD1, 6 bases. Germline loops: CDR1 MNHEY, CDR2 SVGAGI. The V gene lost 6 bases and the J gene lost 0 bases, with 12 bases spanning the gap. The CDR3 extends over 15 amino acids. CDR3 bases: TGTGCCAGCAGCAGACAGGCGTCCTCTGGAAACACCATATATTTT. As protein: CASSRQASSGNTIYF.

The chain has TRBV6-5 and TRBJ1-6; 9 bases match TRBD1. The CDR3 totals 15 residues. From germline, CDR1 is MNHEY and CDR2 SVGAGI. V shed 11 bases, J shed 5 bases, and the junction held 10 bases outside the gene matches. The CDR3 sequence: CAGGDRASDNSPLHF. DNA for the CDR3: TGTGCCGGGGGGGACAGGGCTTCGGATAATTCACCCCTCCACTTT.

The V and J genes are TRBV12-3 or TRBV12-4 and TRBJ1-5; the D gene is possibly TRBD1 (6 bases). The CDR3 spans 12 residues. Trimming took off 11 bases at V and 7 bases at J, with 15 bases between the two ends. CDR3 protein: CASRGEGQPQHF. The CDR3 DNA sequence: TGTGCCTCCAGGGGTGAAGGCCAGCCCCAGCATTTT.

This clone was seen once. This chain uses TRBV7-3 with TRBJ2-1; TRBD2 agrees at 11 bases. V shed 5 bases, J shed 6 bases, and the junction held 3 bases outside the gene matches. The CDR3 contains 14 residues. Germline CDR1 reads SGHTA; CDR2 reads FQGTGA. The chain's CDR3 is CASSLAGGRNEQFF. Written as DNA, the CDR3 is TGTGCCAGCAGCCTAGCGGGAGGTCGCAATGAGCAGTTCTTC. The complete variable domain, with remaining parts taken from reference TRBV7-3 and TRBJ2-1, reads GAGVSQTPSNKVTEKGKYVELRCDPISGHTALYWYRQSLGQGPEFLIYFQGTGAADDSGLPNDRFFAVRPEGSVSTLKIQRTERGDSAVYLCASSLAGGRNEQFFGPGTRLTVL.

The chain combines TRBV25-1 with TRBJ1-2; D uncertain. This CDR3 is 15 amino acids long. Looked up from germline, CDR1 is MGHDK and CDR2 is SYGVNS. Trimming shortened V by 2 bases and J by 4 bases, and 14 bases separated the two germline ends. CDR3 in DNA: TGTGCCAGCAGTGAAATGGGCGGGCGGTTCTATGGCTACACCTTC. This codes for CASSEMGGRFYGYTF.

CDR3 sequence (DNA): TGTGCCAGCAGCTTAGCGGGCCGGAATTCCTACGAGCAGTACTTC. Protein: CASSLAGRNSYEQYF. This rearrangement joins TRBV7-2 to TRBJ2-7, with D hard to call. This CDR3 is 15 amino acids long. V lost 0 bases and J lost 1, with 10 bases in between. Germline V gives CDR1 SGHTA, CDR2 FQGNSA.

This clone has only a few counts. The chain carries TRBV5-1 and TRBJ1-2; TRBD1 matches at 8 bases. Per the germline V gene, CDR1 is SGHRS and CDR2 is YFSETQ. The CDR3 runs to 17 residues. V lost 1 base, J lost 8 bases, and 16 bases stayed unmatched. The CDR3, as DNA: TGCGCCAGCAGCTTGAATTGGCGGAAGGGACAGGCTCGCGGCTACACCTTC. Amino acids: CASSLNWRKGQARGYTF.

This clone was recorded once. The V gene is TRBV5-1, the J gene TRBJ2-5, with 9 bases lining up with TRBD2. J gave up 0 bases and V 3 bases, and 9 bases lay outside the gene matches. The CDR3 totals 17 residues. Germline assignment: CDR1 SGHRS and CDR2 YFSETQ. The CDR3 coding sequence is TGCGCCAGCAGCTCGCTAGGTAGCGGGAGAGACCAAGAGACCCAGTACTTC. As protein: CASSSLGSGRDQETQYF.

The gene calls are TRBV2 and TRBJ2-3; TRBD2 matches 7 bases. This CDR3 spans 12 amino acids. Germline lookup yields CDR1 SNHLY and CDR2 FYNNEI. Losses at the gene ends were 8 bases for V and 4 bases for J; bases not matched to a gene: 3. CDR3 nucleotide sequence: TGTGCCAGCGCGGGGGTCGCAGATACGCAGTATTTT. It is translated as CASAGVADTQYF.

The rearrangement uses TRBV9 and TRBJ2-7, with 7 nucleotides matching TRBD2. This CDR3 has 14 residues. V lost 7 bases and J lost 4; bases outside the gene matches: 11. Germline V gene sequence: CDR1 SGDLS, CDR2 YYNGEE. CDR3 amino acids: CASGGGSALYEQYF. CDR3 nucleotides: TGTGCCAGCGGAGGCGGGAGTGCTTTGTACGAGCAGTACTTC.

The chain links TRBV30 to TRBJ1-5; D unclear. Trimming took off 0 bases at V and 1 base at J, with 4 bases between the two ends. This CDR3 comprises 13 residues. Germline assignment: CDR1 GTSNPN and CDR2 SVGIG (reference sequence). The CDR3 region is CAWSVASNQPQHF. The DNA of the CDR3 is TGTGCCTGGAGTGTAGCCAGCAATCAGCCCCAGCATTTT.